These 24 T cell receptor beta chains were sequenced from one sample in a study of blood T cell repertoires in COVID-19. Assay used: immunoSEQ multiplex PCR; TCRdb lists only in-frame clones, some missing. The top ten clones hold roughly 1% of a sample with about 370,000 clones, around 87% of them seen once. The sequenced sample was PBMCs or T cells enriched from blood (not recorded which). These receptors were taken from a man younger than 35 who had recovered from COVID-19.

The V call is TRBV9, the J call TRBJ1-3; no definite D call. The germline V gene encodes CDR1 SGDLS and CDR2 YYNGEE. The ends were cut back, 0 bases at V and 9 bases at J, with 16 bases in the middle. The CDR3 sequence is 15 residues long. This chain's CDR3 is CASSVVESTTGTIYF. In DNA form, the CDR3 reads TGTGCCAGCAGCGTAGTGGAGTCCACAACGGGCACCATATATTTT.

The V gene is TRBV10-3, the J gene TRBJ2-4; 12 bases fit TRBD1. The V and J ends lost 0 bases and 10 bases, in that order; junction bases with no gene match: 4. The CDR3 contains 15 residues. CDR1 and CDR2 from the germline V gene are ENHRY and SYGVKD. CDR3 bases: TGTGCCATCAGTGAGTCGGGGACAGGGGGCGAAATTCAGTACTTC. Its translation: CAISESGTGGEIQYF.

This clone has a single count. The V and J genes are TRBV12-3 or TRBV12-4 and TRBJ1-1; TRBD1 is a possible D gene (6 bases). There are 13 residues in the CDR3. V was clipped by 5 bases and J by 10 bases, with 17 bases between them. The CDR3 DNA reads as TGTGCCAGCAGTAACATTGGGGGGGGGCGAGCTTTCTTT. Its protein product is CASSNIGGGRAFF.

The chain uses TRBV6-5 and TRBJ2-1; weak D call: TRBD1 (6 bases). The length of the CDR3 is 12 residues. Between the trimmed V and J ends, which lost 6 bases and 7 bases, there was a span of 10 bases. Germline V gene lookup returns CDR1 MNHEY and CDR2 SVGAGI. The CDR3 loop is CASSNRVNEQFF. The CDR3, as DNA: TGTGCCAGCAGCAACAGGGTTAATGAGCAGTTCTTC.

The gene calls are TRBV5-1 and TRBJ1-1; 8 bases map to TRBD1. The CDR3 has 15 amino acids. The J segment lost 2 bases and the V segment lost 2 bases, leaving 5 bases of the junction unmatched. CDR1 is SGHRS, CDR2 YFSETQ, per germline. Here the CDR3 DNA reads TGCGCCAGCAGCTTAGCAGGGGGCGTCAACACTGAAGCTTTCTTT. Its translation is CASSLAGGVNTEAFF.

This chain joins TRBV28 and TRBJ1-1, with D uncertain. In germline, CDR1 is MDHEN, CDR2 SYDVKM. Trimming stripped 2 bases from V and 4 bases from J, with 20 bases between. The CDR3 extends over 17 amino acids. CDR3 amino acids: CASSLGQQTAAGTEAFF. As DNA, the CDR3 is TGTGCCAGCAGTTTAGGGCAACAAACAGCGGCTGGCACTGAAGCTTTCTTT.

DNA for the CDR3: TGTGCCAGCAGCCCGAGAGGGGACAGATCCCAAGAGACCCAGTACTTC. It specifies CASSPRGDRSQETQYF. The rearrangement joins TRBV9 to TRBJ2-5; 7 nucleotides agree with TRBD1. Germline CDR1 is SGDLS and CDR2 is YYNGEE. J gave up 1 base and V 4 bases, and 10 bases lay outside the gene matches. The CDR3 length is 16 residues.

The gene calls are TRBV3-1 (or the pseudogene TRBV3-2) and TRBJ1-2, with D perhaps TRBD1 (5 bases). CDR1 is LGHDT, CDR2 YNNKEL, per germline (reference sequence). Trimming took 0 bases from V and 8 from J, leaving 10 bases between them. The CDR3 has 13 residues. In DNA form, the CDR3 reads TGTGCCAGCAGCCAAGAAAGGGGCCAGGGCTACACCTTC. It encodes CASSQERGQGYTF.

The chain has TRBV4-1 and TRBJ1-5, with TRBD1 matching over 7 bases. The CDR3 has 16 amino acids. Trimming removed 1 base from V and 2 bases from J; junction bases left unmatched: 5. Germline V gene sequence: CDR1 MGHRA, CDR2 YSYEKL. In DNA, the CDR3 is TGCGCCAGCAGCCAAGCCGGCGACAGGGGCAATCAGCCCCAGCATTTT. Translation: CASSQAGDRGNQPQHF.

The CDR3 protein is CASSEYSEYGYTF. CDR3 DNA: TGTGCCAGCAGTGAATACAGTGAATATGGCTACACCTTC. This chain links TRBV6-1 with TRBJ1-2, with D uncertain. The V end lost 2 bases, the J end lost 5 bases, and 9 bases lay between the germline ends. The V gene's germline CDR1 is MNHNS and CDR2 SASEGT. The CDR3 covers 13 residues.

Ten or more counts support this clone. The V and J genes are TRBV14 and TRBJ1-2, with D possibly being TRBD1 (6 bases). Trimming shortened V by 6 bases and J by 0 bases, and 20 bases separated the two germline ends. Germline CDR1 reads SGHDN; CDR2 reads FVKESK. The CDR3 has 17 residues. CDR3 in DNA: TGTGCCAGCAGTCAGAGGCGGGTACAGGGAGCTAACTATGGCTACACCTTC. It translates to CASSQRRVQGANYGYTF.

The chain links TRBV5-1 to TRBJ1-6; D not certain. The CDR3 consists of 14 residues. In germline, CDR1 is SGHRS, CDR2 YFSETQ. V lost 2 bases and J 9 bases, leaving 12 bases between the germline ends. The CDR3 DNA follows: TGCGCCAGCAGCTTTTGGCAAGCAGGTTCACCCCTCCACTTT. Its translation: CASSFWQAGSPLHF.

Concerning this clone itself: Because the CDR3's place on the DNA is in doubt, the DNA is left out and the CDR3 is given as listed by TCRdb. J is TRBJ1-1 and V is TRBV19; TRBD1 is the table's D call, not checked against the DNA. Germline V gene lookup returns CDR1 LNHDA and CDR2 SQIVND (reference sequence). The CDR3 is 14 amino acids in total, end residues counted. CDR3: CASSIGVVGTGSFF.

This chain's CDR3 is CASSLLSTGAGYGYTF. DNA of the CDR3: TGCGCCAGCAGCTTGTTAAGTACTGGGGCTGGCTATGGCTACACCTTC. The genes are TRBV5-1 and TRBJ1-2; maybe TRBD1 (5 bases). The V end lost 1 base, the J end lost 4 bases, and 17 bases lay between the germline ends. The CDR3 is made up of 16 amino acids. Germline V gene data show CDR1 as SGHRS and CDR2 as YFSETQ.

V usage is TRBV3-1 (or the pseudogene TRBV3-2) and J usage is TRBJ1-5; 7 positions match TRBD1. The CDR3 spans 15 residues. Germline trimming cut 4 bases from V and 3 bases from J; bases unmatched to any gene: 6. Germline assignment: CDR1 LGHDT and CDR2 YNNKEL (reference sequence). The CDR3 sequence: CASSPGQTNNQPQHF. The CDR3 coding sequence is TGTGCCAGCAGCCCGGGACAGACCAACAATCAGCCCCAGCATTTT.

V gene TRBV28 combines with J gene TRBJ2-7, with 12 bases matching TRBD1. CDR3 size: 15 residues. In germline, CDR1 is MDHEN, CDR2 SYDVKM. J lost 7 bases, V lost 10 bases, and 14 bases had no gene match. Here the CDR3 reads CATRPTGQGAEEQYF. DNA for the CDR3: TGTGCCACGAGACCGACGGGACAGGGGGCGGAGGAGCAGTACTTC.

This clone occurred once. J is TRBJ2-5 and V is TRBV18, with 14 bases lining up with TRBD2. CDR1 is KGHSH and CDR2 is LQKENI in the germline V gene. The CDR3 length is 17 residues. The V and J ends lost 2 bases and 5 bases, in that order; junction bases with no gene match: 7. CDR3 nucleotides: TGTGCCAGCTCACCAACGCAGGGACTAGCGGGAGTGGAGACCCAGTACTTC. This gives the protein CASSPTQGLAGVETQYF.

The chain links TRBV4-2 to TRBJ1-4, with unresolved D. This CDR3 has 17 residues. V was shortened by 6 bases and J by 2 bases, with 19 bases between the two germline ends. The germline CDR1 and CDR2 sequences are LGHNA and YNFKEQ. The CDR3 DNA sequence: TGTGCCAGCAGGGGCGGAGAGGCACGGGGTACTAATGAAAAACTGTTTTTT. Translated, it gives CASRGGEARGTNEKLFF.

V gene TRBV21-1 combines with J gene TRBJ1-1; whether TRBD1, the table's D call, matches the DNA was not checked. TRBV21-1 is tagged as a pseudogene. The CDR3 is 16 residues long. CDR3 DNA: TGTGCCAGCAGCAAAACGGGAAAGGGGGCTAATACTGAAGCTTTCTTT. It yields the protein CASSKTGKGANTEAFF.

The gene calls are TRBV28 and TRBJ2-1; TRBD2 matches 7 bases. CDR3 length equals 17 residues. The germline CDR1 and CDR2 sequences are MDHEN and SYDVKM. V lost 2 bases, J lost 0 bases, and 7 bases stayed unmatched. CDR3 DNA sequence: TGTGCCAGCAGTTTAATTACAGGCGGGAGCTCCTACAATGAGCAGTTCTTC. Its protein is CASSLITGGSSYNEQFF.

This clone came up once. The chain uses TRBV3-1 (or the pseudogene TRBV3-2) and TRBJ1-2; D may be TRBD1 (6 bases). CDR1 is LGHDT, CDR2 YNNKEL, per germline (reference sequence). Between the trimmed V and J ends, which lost 3 bases and 9 bases, there was a span of 23 bases. The length of the CDR3 is 16 residues. The CDR3 loop is CASSHQLTNRVQSYTF. The CDR3 nucleotides read TGTGCCAGCAGCCACCAATTAACCAACAGGGTACAGAGCTACACCTTC.

The J gene is TRBJ2-1, the V gene TRBV3-1 (or the pseudogene TRBV3-2); D is possibly TRBD2 (6 bases). Between the trimmed V and J ends, which lost 1 base and 13 bases, there was a span of 14 bases. CDR1 is LGHDT and CDR2 is YNNKEL in the germline V gene (reference sequence). This CDR3 comprises 13 residues. This CDR3 reads CASSQGGEKGQFF. The DNA for the CDR3 is TGTGCCAGCAGCCAAGGGGGGGAAAAGGGTCAGTTCTTC.

The rearrangement joins TRBV3-1 (or the pseudogene TRBV3-2) to TRBJ2-3; D call uncertain. Trimming stripped 0 bases from V and 6 bases from J, with 10 bases between. This CDR3 contains 14 residues. CDR1 and CDR2 (germline): LGHDT, YNNKEL (reference sequence). The CDR3, as DNA: TGTGCCAGCAGCCAAGACGACGTGCGGGATACGCAGTATTTT. Its translation: CASSQDDVRDTQYF.

The chain links TRBV19 to TRBJ2-1, with a weak D call TRBD2 (5 bases). The CDR3 length is 14 residues. Germline V lookup: CDR1 LNHDA, CDR2 SQIVND (reference sequence). V lost 3 bases and J 4 bases, leaving 10 bases between the germline ends. The CDR3 here is CASSMRARYNEQFF. The CDR3 nucleotides read TGTGCCAGTAGTATGAGGGCCAGATACAATGAGCAGTTCTTC.